Below, 29 T cell receptor beta chains from the same sample are listed, as sequenced in a study of cytomegalovirus exposure and HLA in healthy donors. PCR involved 60 Vbeta and 13 Jbeta primers. Assay used: immunoSEQ multiplex PCR; TCRdb lists only in-frame clones, some missing. The table includes roughly 180,000 clones, around 80% detected once. The sequencing sample was made of PBMCs. The source of these receptors is a woman between 50 and 59 years old in good health and CMV-seropositive.

This clone was seen a few times. The chain has TRBV11-3 and TRBJ1-1; a possible D gene is TRBD1 (6 bases). The V gene's germline CDR1 is SGHNT and CDR2 YENEEA. V was shortened by 0 bases and J by 5 bases, with 10 bases between the two germline ends. CDR3 length: 14 amino acids. CDR3 amino acids: CASSLEAGATEAFF. The CDR3 bases are TGTGCCAGCAGCTTAGAGGCGGGGGCAACTGAAGCTTTCTTT.

The chain has TRBV28 and TRBJ2-4; 7 bases are a match to TRBD2. CDR1 and CDR2 (germline): MDHEN, SYDVKM. V shed 7 bases and J 3 bases; nucleotides not matched to a gene: 6. CDR3 length equals 14 residues. The CDR3 sequence is CASTPGLDKNIQYF. In DNA form, the CDR3 reads TGTGCCAGCACCCCTGGACTAGACAAAAACATTCAGTACTTC.

V gene TRBV9 combines with J gene TRBJ2-5, with 14 bases that match TRBD2. The CDR3 sequence is 16 residues long. Germline-derived CDR1 and CDR2 are SGDLS and YYNGEE. The trim removed 4 bases at V and 5 bases at J, leaving 7 bases unmatched. The CDR3 nucleotides read TGTGCCAGCAGCCCAGGACTAGCGGGGGGCGGGGAGACCCAGTACTTC. It translates to CASSPGLAGGGETQYF.

This chain links TRBV19 with TRBJ2-1, with 7 bases identical to TRBD1. Germline V CDR1 and CDR2: LNHDA, SQIVND (reference sequence). With 8 bases clipped from V and 2 bases from J, the junction kept 3 bases outside the gene matches. The CDR3 spans 13 residues. In DNA, the CDR3 is TGTGCCAGTGCGACAGGGACCTACAATGAGCAGTTCTTC. Translating gives CASATGTYNEQFF.

The J gene is TRBJ1-1, the V gene TRBV28, with D perhaps matching TRBD1 (6 bases). Trimming took off 8 bases at V and 3 bases at J, with 10 bases between the two ends. CDR1 is MDHEN and CDR2 is SYDVKM in the germline V gene. This CDR3 region has 12 residues. The CDR3 here is CASEQGHTEAFF. Written as DNA, the CDR3 is TGTGCCAGCGAACAGGGACACACTGAAGCTTTCTTT.

This clone appeared a single time. DNA for the CDR3: TGCGCCAGCAGCCCTTCCAAACCTAAGCCAGCGGGAGTAGTCACCGGGGAGCTGTTTTTT. Its protein is CASSPSKPKPAGVVTGELFF. The gene calls are TRBV4-3 and TRBJ2-2; TRBD2 agrees at 8 bases. Per germline, CDR1 LGHNA and CDR2 YSLEER. The junction had 20 bases not matched to a gene; V was cut back by 4 bases and J by 4 bases. This CDR3 has 20 residues.

The chain uses TRBV7-2 and TRBJ2-3, with TRBD2 matching over 11 bases. The CDR3 runs to 14 residues. V gave up 10 bases and J gave up 5 bases; unmatched junction bases: 8. The germline gives CDR1 SGHTA, CDR2 FQGNSA. CDR3 bases: TGTGCCACCCTACTAGCGGGGGTTGGAGATACGCAGTATTTT. Its translation: CATLLAGVGDTQYF.

The chain employs TRBV7-3 and TRBJ2-1, with D possibly TRBD1 on 8 matching bases. Germline values: CDR1 SGHTA, CDR2 FQGTGA. The CDR3 sequence is 16 residues long. Trimming took 4 bases from V and 2 from J, leaving 15 bases between them. CDR3 sequence: CASSYLTGGAYNEQFF. In nucleotides, the CDR3 is TGTGCCAGCAGCTACTTAACAGGGGGGGCCTACAATGAGCAGTTCTTC.

This clone has a handful of counts. The chain combines TRBV9 with TRBJ2-7, with D perhaps matching TRBD1 (5 bases). Trimming removed 2 bases from V and 4 bases from J, with 13 bases in between. CDR1 is SGDLS, CDR2 YYNGEE, per germline. There are 14 residues in the CDR3. The CDR3 region is CASSVADRPYEQYF. As DNA, the CDR3 is TGTGCCAGCAGCGTGGCCGACAGACCATACGAGCAGTACTTC.

V is TRBV7-8 and J is TRBJ1-2; 10 positions match TRBD1. V lost 4 bases to trimming and J lost 4 bases; unmatched junction nucleotides: 6. The germline gives CDR1 SGHVS, CDR2 FQNEAQ. The CDR3 covers 15 residues. The CDR3 region is CASSSSGQGSYGYTF. CDR3 DNA: TGTGCCAGCAGCTCATCGGGACAGGGGAGCTATGGCTACACCTTC.

The CDR3 reads CASRRQGAGYTF. CDR3 coding DNA: TGTGCCAGCAGGAGACAGGGGGCTGGCTACACCTTC. V usage is TRBV6-5 and J usage is TRBJ1-2, with TRBD1 matching over 10 bases. The germline CDR1 and CDR2 sequences are MNHEY and SVGAGI. There are 12 residues in the CDR3. The V and J ends lost 6 bases and 7 bases, in that order; junction bases with no gene match: 2.

This chain uses TRBV7-3 with TRBJ2-1; TRBD2 matches at 12 bases. The CDR3 covers 14 residues. The germline V gene has CDR1 SGHTA and CDR2 FQGTGA. V lost 4 bases to trimming and J lost 10 bases; unmatched junction nucleotides: 5. The CDR3 loop reads CASSSTSGSPEQFF. CDR3 in DNA: TGTGCCAGCAGCTCGACTAGCGGGAGTCCAGAGCAGTTCTTC.

This clone occurred once. The chain joins TRBV4-1 to TRBJ1-5, with unresolved D. From germline, CDR1 is MGHRA and CDR2 YSYEKL. The CDR3 spans 17 residues. V lost 4 bases, J lost 4 bases, and 20 bases lay in between. CDR3 protein: CASSRHRARGPNQPQHF. The CDR3 DNA is TGCGCCAGCAGCCGCCACCGTGCACGGGGTCCTAATCAGCCCCAGCATTTT.

J is TRBJ2-1 and V is TRBV27; TRBD2 matches at 10 bases. J was trimmed by 9 bases and V by 7 bases; bases with no gene match: 9. The CDR3 covers 14 residues. In germline, CDR1 is MNHEY, CDR2 SMNVEV (reference sequence). In DNA, the CDR3 is TGTGCCAGCACCACTGGACTAGCGGTCGGTGAGCAGTTCTTC. This gives the protein CASTTGLAVGEQFF.

This chain connects TRBV5-1 to TRBJ2-1; D perhaps matches TRBD2 (6 bases). The CDR3 totals 15 residues. The V gene's germline CDR1 is SGHRS and CDR2 YFSETQ. The V gene lost 5 bases and the J gene lost 3 bases, with 15 bases spanning the gap. CDR3 sequence reads: CASRGEDAFYNEQFF. CDR3 nucleotides: TGCGCCAGCAGAGGGGAGGACGCATTCTACAATGAGCAGTTCTTC.

The gene calls are TRBV2 and TRBJ1-4; perhaps TRBD1 as D (6 bases). CDR1 is SNHLY and CDR2 is FYNNEI in the germline V gene. The CDR3 is made up of 15 amino acids. V was cut by 3 bases and J by 1 base, with 9 bases left in between. This CDR3 is CASSDPGETNEKLFF. The CDR3 coding sequence is TGTGCCAGCAGTGACCCAGGGGAAACTAATGAAAAACTGTTTTTT.

The rearrangement joins TRBV6-1 to TRBJ2-7, with 11 nucleotides matching TRBD2. The germline CDR1 and CDR2 sequences are MNHNS and SASEGT. J gave up 2 bases and V 5 bases, and 5 bases lay outside the gene matches. The CDR3 has 15 amino acids. CDR3 loop: CASSLTSGETYEQYF. CDR3 bases: TGTGCCAGCAGTCTGACTAGCGGGGAAACCTACGAGCAGTACTTC.

The chain carries TRBV10-3 and TRBJ1-4; TRBD1 is a possible D gene (6 bases). Trimming removed 0 bases at V and 5 bases at J, with 10 bases between. This CDR3 spans 15 amino acids. Germline lookup yields CDR1 ENHRY and CDR2 SYGVKD. The CDR3 region has the DNA TGTGCCATCAGTGAGTCGGCAGGGGAAAATGAAAAACTGTTTTTT. The encoded protein is CAISESAGENEKLFF.

V and J are TRBV9 and TRBJ2-1, with 7 bases that match TRBD2. Germline-derived CDR1 and CDR2 are SGDLS and YYNGEE. The CDR3 has 17 residues. V was clipped by 0 bases and J by 2 bases; unmatched bases: 8. Here the CDR3 DNA reads TGTGCCAGCAGCGTAGACCCCACCGCGGGGGCCTACAATGAGCAGTTCTTC. Translating it yields CASSVDPTAGAYNEQFF.

This sequence joins TRBV28 and TRBJ2-3; D is uncertain. This CDR3 is built from 15 residues. V lost 7 bases to trimming and J lost 3 bases, with 17 bases between them. CDR1 MDHEN and CDR2 SYDVKM come from the germline V gene. The CDR3 DNA follows: TGTGCCAGCAATCCCCAGGCCATGATAACAGATACGCAGTATTTT. Its protein product is CASNPQAMITDTQYF.

The gene calls are TRBV9 and TRBJ2-2; D might be TRBD1 (5 bases). Germline V gives CDR1 SGDLS, CDR2 YYNGEE. CDR3 length equals 14 residues. The germline V and J ends were trimmed by 3 bases and 5 bases, with 11 bases remaining between them. The CDR3 DNA reads as TGTGCCAGCAGCGCGACAGCACTTACCGGGGAGCTGTTTTTT. Translating it yields CASSATALTGELFF.

The CDR3 bases are TGCGCCAGCAGCCTTGGAGTGGCAGGGGGAATTCCAAGGGATACGCAGTATTTT. This translates into CASSLGVAGGIPRDTQYF. J is TRBJ2-3 and V is TRBV5-1; 7 positions agree with TRBD1. Germline trimming cut 4 bases from V and 6 bases from J; bases unmatched to any gene: 20. CDR3 length equals 18 residues. The germline CDR1 and CDR2 sequences are SGHRS and YFSETQ.

The rearrangement links TRBV11-3 to TRBJ2-3; 10 bases map to TRBD2. CDR1 is SGHNT and CDR2 is YENEEA in the germline V gene. CDR3 length equals 16 residues. The V gene end was trimmed by 1 base and the J gene end by 3 bases; junction bases not matched to a gene: 4. CDR3 nucleotides: TGTGCCAGCAGCTTAGGGACTAGCGGAAGAACAGATACGCAGTATTTT. Amino acids: CASSLGTSGRTDTQYF.

The CDR3 is CASSSSRALDQPQHF. CDR3 sequence (DNA): TGTGCCAGCAGTTCTTCTCGCGCCCTCGATCAGCCCCAGCATTTT. The chain joins TRBV28 to TRBJ1-5, with D unclear. The CDR3 totals 15 residues. Looked up from germline, CDR1 is MDHEN and CDR2 is SYDVKM. V was shortened by 4 bases and J by 5 bases, with 15 bases between the two germline ends.

CDR3 loop: CASTSPFTGGNTEAFF. In DNA, the CDR3 is TGTGCCAGCACCTCTCCCTTTACAGGGGGGAACACTGAAGCTTTCTTT. This sequence joins TRBV21-1 and TRBJ1-1; the table's D call of TRBD1 was not tested on the DNA. TRBV21-1 has pseudogene status. The CDR3 extends over 16 amino acids.

The V and J genes are TRBV30 and TRBJ2-2, with a possible D match to TRBD2 (5 bases). Germline lookup yields CDR1 GTSNPN and CDR2 SVGIG (reference sequence). This CDR3 is 11 amino acids long. V dropped 4 bases and J dropped 6 bases, with 6 bases sitting between them. This CDR3 reads CAWTGSGELFF. The CDR3, as DNA: TGTGCCTGGACGGGGTCCGGGGAGCTGTTTTTT.

This clone has just a few counts. The J gene is TRBJ2-1, the V gene TRBV7-9; maybe TRBD2 (6 bases). This CDR3 region has 13 residues. V lost 6 bases and J lost 8, with 14 bases in between. Germline V gene data show CDR1 as SEHNR and CDR2 as FQNEAQ (reference sequence). CDR3: CASSLAGGDEQFF. For the CDR3, the DNA is TGTGCCAGCAGTCTAGCAGGAGGGGATGAGCAGTTCTTC.

V and J are TRBV5-6 and TRBJ2-7, with 8 bases fitting TRBD2. Germline CDR1 SGHDT, CDR2 YYEEEE. The CDR3 loop spans 15 amino acids. V shed 4 bases, J shed 0 bases, and the junction held 6 bases outside the gene matches. CDR3 nucleotide sequence: TGTGCCAGCAGCCGCGAGCTAGCGGGCTCCTACGAGCAGTACTTC. This codes for CASSRELAGSYEQYF.

The chain links TRBV4-3 to TRBJ1-5, with 8 bases that match TRBD1. The germline CDR1 and CDR2 sequences are LGHNA and YSLEER. The CDR3 spans 16 residues. Trimming removed 2 bases from V and 2 bases from J; junction bases left unmatched: 5. The CDR3 here is CASSQSGGLGNQPQHF. The CDR3 nucleotides are TGCGCCAGCAGCCAATCAGGGGGCTTGGGCAATCAGCCCCAGCATTTT.